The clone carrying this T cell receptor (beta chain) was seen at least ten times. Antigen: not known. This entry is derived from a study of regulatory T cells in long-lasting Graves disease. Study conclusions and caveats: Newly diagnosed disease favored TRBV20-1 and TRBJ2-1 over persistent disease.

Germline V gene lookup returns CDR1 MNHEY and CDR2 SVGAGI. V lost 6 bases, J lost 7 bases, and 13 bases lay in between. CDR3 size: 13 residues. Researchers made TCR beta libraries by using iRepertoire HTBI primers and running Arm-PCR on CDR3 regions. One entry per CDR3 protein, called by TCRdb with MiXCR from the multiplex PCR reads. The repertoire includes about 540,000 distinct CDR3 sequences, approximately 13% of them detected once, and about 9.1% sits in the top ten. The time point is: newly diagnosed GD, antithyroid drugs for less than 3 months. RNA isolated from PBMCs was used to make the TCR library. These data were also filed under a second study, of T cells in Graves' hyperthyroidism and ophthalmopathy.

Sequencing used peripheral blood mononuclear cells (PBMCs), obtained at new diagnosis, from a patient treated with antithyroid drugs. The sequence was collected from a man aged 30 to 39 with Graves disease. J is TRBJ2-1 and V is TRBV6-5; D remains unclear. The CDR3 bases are TGTGCCAGCAGCGACTCGCTGGGAAATGAGCAGTTCTTC. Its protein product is CASSDSLGNEQFF.